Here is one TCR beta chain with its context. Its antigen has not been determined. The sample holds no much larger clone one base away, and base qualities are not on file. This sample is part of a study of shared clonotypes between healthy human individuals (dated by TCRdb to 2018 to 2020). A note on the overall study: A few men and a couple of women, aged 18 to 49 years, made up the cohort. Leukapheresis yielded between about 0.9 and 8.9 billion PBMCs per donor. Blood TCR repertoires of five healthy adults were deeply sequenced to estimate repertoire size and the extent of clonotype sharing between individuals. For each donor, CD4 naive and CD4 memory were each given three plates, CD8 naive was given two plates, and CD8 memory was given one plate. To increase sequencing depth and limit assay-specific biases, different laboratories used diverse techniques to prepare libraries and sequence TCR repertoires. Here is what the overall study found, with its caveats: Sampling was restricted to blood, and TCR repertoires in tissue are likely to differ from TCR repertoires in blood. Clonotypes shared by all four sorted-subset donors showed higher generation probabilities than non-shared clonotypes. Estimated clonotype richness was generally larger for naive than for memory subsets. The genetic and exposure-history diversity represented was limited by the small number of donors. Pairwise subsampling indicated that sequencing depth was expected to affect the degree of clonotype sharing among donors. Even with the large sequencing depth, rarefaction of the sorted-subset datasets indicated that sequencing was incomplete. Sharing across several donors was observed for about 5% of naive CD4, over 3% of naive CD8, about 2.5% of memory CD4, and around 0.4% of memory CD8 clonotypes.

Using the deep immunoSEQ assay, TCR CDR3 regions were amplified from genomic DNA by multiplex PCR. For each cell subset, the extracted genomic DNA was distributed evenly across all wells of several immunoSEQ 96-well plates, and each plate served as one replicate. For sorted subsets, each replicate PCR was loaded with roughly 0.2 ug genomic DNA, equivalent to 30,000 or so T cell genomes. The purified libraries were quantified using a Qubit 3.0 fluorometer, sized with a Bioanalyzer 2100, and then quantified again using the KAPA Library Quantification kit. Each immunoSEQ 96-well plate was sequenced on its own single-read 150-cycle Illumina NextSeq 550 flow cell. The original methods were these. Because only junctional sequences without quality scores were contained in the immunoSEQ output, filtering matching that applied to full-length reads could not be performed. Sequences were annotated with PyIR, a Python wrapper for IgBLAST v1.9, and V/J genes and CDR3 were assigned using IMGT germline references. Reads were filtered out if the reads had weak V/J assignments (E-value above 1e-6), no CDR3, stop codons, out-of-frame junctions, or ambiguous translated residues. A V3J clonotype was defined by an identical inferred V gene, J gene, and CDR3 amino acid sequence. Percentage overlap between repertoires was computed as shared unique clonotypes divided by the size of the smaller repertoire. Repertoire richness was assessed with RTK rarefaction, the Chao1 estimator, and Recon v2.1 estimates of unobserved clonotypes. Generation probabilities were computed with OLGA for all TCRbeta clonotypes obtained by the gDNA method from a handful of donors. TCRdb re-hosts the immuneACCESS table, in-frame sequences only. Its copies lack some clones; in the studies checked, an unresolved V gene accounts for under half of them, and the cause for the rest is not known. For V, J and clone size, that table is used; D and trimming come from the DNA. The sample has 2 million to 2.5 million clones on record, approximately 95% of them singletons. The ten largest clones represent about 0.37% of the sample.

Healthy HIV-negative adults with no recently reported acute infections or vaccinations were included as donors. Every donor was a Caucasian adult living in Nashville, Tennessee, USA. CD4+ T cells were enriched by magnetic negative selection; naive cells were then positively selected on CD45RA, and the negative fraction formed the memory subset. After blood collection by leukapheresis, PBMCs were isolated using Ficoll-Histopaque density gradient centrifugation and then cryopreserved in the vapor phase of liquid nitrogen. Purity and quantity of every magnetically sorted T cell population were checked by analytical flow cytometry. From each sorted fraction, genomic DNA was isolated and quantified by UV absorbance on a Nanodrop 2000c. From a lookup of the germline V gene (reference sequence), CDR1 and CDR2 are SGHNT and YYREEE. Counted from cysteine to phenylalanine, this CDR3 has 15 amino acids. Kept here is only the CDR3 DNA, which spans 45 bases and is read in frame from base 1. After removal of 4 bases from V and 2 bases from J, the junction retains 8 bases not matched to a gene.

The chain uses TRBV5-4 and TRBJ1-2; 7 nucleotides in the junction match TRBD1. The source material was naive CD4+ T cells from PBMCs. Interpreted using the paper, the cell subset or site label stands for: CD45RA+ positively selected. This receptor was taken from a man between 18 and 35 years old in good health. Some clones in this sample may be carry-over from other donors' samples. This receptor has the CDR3 CASSPTGPSNYGYTF. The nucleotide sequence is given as TGTGCCAGCAGCCCGACAGGGCCGTCCAACTATGGCTACACCTTC.